The clone carrying this TCR beta chain was seen once. The antigen is not known. This specimen comes from a study of CD8 T cells in ankylosing spondylitis. Study results and caveats: Reportedly, significant enrichment of disease-linked clones occurred in matched ankylosing spondylitis synovial fluid. Blood from ankylosing spondylitis patients appeared to carry a characteristic eight-variant TCR beta motif.

V shed 7 bases and J 6 bases; nucleotides not matched to a gene: 12. The germline V gene encodes CDR1 MDHEN and CDR2 SYDVKM. The CDR3 has 15 residues. TCRdb reprocessed the 5' RACE reads with MiXCR, giving one entry per CDR3 protein. Of around 440,000 distinct CDR3 sequences in the sample, about 15% are singletons; the top ten hold 0.95% to 1.1%. The V and J genes are TRBV28 and TRBJ1-5; 7 bases agree with TRBD1. Sequencing was done on a sample of blood, either unsorted or a sorted T cell fraction (not recorded which). The clonotype originates from a male donor with ankylosing spondylitis. The CDR3 sequence is CASTSLGTGAQPQHF. DNA of the CDR3: TGTGCCAGCACCTCACTCGGAACAGGGGCTCAGCCCCAGCATTTT.